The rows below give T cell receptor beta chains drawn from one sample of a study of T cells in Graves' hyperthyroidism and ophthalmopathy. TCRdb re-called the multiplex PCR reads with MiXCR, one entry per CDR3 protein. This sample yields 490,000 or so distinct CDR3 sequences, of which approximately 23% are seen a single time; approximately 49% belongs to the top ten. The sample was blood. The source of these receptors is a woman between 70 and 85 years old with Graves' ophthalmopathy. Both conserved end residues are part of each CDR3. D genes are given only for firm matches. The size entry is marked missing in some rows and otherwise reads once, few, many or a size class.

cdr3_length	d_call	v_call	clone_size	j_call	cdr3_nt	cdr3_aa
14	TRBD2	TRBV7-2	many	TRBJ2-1	TGTGCCAGCAGCTTAGTGGGCGGGAGCCATGAGCAGTTCTTC	CASSLVGGSHEQFF
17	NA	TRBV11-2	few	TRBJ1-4	TGTGCCAGCAGCTTAGCCCTTCTCCAGGCCACTAATGAAAAACTGTTTTTT	CASSLALLQATNEKLFF
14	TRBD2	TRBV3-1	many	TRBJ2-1	TGTGCCAGCAGCCCGGGACTAGGTTTGAGTGAGCAGTTCTTC	CASSPGLGLSEQFF
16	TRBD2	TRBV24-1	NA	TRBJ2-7	TGTGCCACCAGTGAAGTAAGGACTAGCGGGGACTACGAGCAGTACTTC	CATSEVRTSGDYEQYF
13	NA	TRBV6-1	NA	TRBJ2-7	TGTGCCAGCAGGGATACAGGAGACTACGAGCAGTACTTC	CASRDTGDYEQYF
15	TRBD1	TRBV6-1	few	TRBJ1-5	TGTGCCAGCAGTAGGGAGAGGGGGCGTAATCAGCCCCAGCATTTT	CASSRERGRNQPQHF
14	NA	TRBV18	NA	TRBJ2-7	TGTGCCAGCTCACCTGACAGGACCCTTTACGAGCAGTACTTC	CASSPDRTLYEQYF
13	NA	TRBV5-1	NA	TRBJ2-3	TGCGCCAGCAGGCCAAGACCGGCAGATACGCAGTATTTT	CASRPRPADTQYF
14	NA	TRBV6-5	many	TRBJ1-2	TGTGCCAGCAGTTACGCAGGGCGTCACTATGGCTACACCTTC	CASSYAGRHYGYTF
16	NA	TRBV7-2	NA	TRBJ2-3	TGTGCCAGCAGCCAAGCGGGCCTCAGGGGTCCAGATACGCAGTATTTT	CASSQAGLRGPDTQYF
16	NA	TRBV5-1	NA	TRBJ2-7	TGCGCCAGCAGCTTGGCCGTCGGCAGGGCGACCTACGAGCAGTACTTC	CASSLAVGRATYEQYF
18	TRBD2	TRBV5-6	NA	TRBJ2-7	TGTGCCAGCAGCTTGAAGGGAGTAGCGGGAGGGCCGGGCTACGAGCAGTACTTC	CASSLKGVAGGPGYEQYF
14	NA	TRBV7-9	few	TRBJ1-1	TGTGCCAGCAGCTTAGCAGGGGAAGGAACTGAAGCTTTCTTT	CASSLAGEGTEAFF
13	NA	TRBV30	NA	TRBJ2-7	TGTGCCTACACTGGGGGCGGCCCCTACGAGCAGTACTTC	CAYTGGGPYEQYF
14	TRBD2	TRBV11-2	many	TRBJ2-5	TGTGCCAGCAGCCATCACGGGAGGCAAGAGACCCAGTACTTC	CASSHHGRQETQYF
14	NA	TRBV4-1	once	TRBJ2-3	TGCGCCAGCAGCCAAGATGGCCCCTTAGATACGCAGTATTTT	CASSQDGPLDTQYF
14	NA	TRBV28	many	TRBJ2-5	TGTGCCAGCAGTTTTGTGGGATCCGAAAAGACCCAGTACTTC	CASSFVGSEKTQYF
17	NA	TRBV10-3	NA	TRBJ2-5	TGTGCCATCAGTGAGTCGATAGGGTTAGGAGGGCAAGAGACCCAGTACTTC	CAISESIGLGGQETQYF
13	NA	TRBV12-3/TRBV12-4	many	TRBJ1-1	TGTGCCAGCAGCCCACAGGGCCGCACTGAAGCTTTCTTT	CASSPQGRTEAFF
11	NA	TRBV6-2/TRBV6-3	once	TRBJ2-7	TGTGCCAGCAGTTACTGGGGTGAGCAGTACTTC	CASSYWGEQYF
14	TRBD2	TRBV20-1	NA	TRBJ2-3	TGCAGTGCTGGGGGACTAGCGAACACAGATACGCAGTATTTT	CSAGGLANTDTQYF
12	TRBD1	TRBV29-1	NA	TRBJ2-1	TGCAGCGTTACACTGACAGGGGATGAGCAGTTCTTC	CSVTLTGDEQFF
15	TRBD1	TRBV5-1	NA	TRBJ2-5	TGCGCCAGCAGCTTGGATGGCACAGGGGGAGAGACCCAGTACTTC	CASSLDGTGGETQYF
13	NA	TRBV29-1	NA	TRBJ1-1	TGCAGCGTCTGGTTGGGGGCATACACTGAAGCTTTCTTT	CSVWLGAYTEAFF
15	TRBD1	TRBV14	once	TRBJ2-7	TGTGCCAGCAGCTACCGGGACAGTGTTTTCGGCGAGCAGTACTTC	CASSYRDSVFGEQYF
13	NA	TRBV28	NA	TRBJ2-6	TGTGCCAGCAGTTTTATTTCGGCCAACGTCCTGACTTTC	CASSFISANVLTF
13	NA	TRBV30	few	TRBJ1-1	TGTGCCTGGAGTGGGCACAGCAACACTGAAGCTTTCTTT	CAWSGHSNTEAFF
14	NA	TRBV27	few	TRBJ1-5	TGTGCCAGCAGTTTTATTGGCCTCAATCAGCCCCAGCATTTT	CASSFIGLNQPQHF
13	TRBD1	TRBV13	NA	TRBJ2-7	TGTGCCACCCGAAGTCAGGGGGCGGGGGAGCAGTACTTC	CATRSQGAGEQYF
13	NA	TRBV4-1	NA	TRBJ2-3	TGCGCCAGCAGCAACCTCGGGGACGATACGCAGTATTTT	CASSNLGDDTQYF
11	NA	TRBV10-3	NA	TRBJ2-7	TGTGCCATAGGGACTTTCTACGAGCAGTACTTC	CAIGTFYEQYF
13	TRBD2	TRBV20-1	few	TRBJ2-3	TGCAGTGCCCCGCGGGCTAGCGGAGATACGCAGTATTTT	CSAPRASGDTQYF
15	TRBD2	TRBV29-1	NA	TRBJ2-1	TGCAGCGTTGAGGCGGCGGGAGGCTCTTACAATGAGCAGTTCTTC	CSVEAAGGSYNEQFF
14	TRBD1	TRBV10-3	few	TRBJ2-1	TGTGCCATCAGTTTCCGGACAGGGCAGAATGAGCAGTTCTTC	CAISFRTGQNEQFF
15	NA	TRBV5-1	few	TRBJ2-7	TGCGCCAGCAGCTTAGTGAGCGATAGGACCTACGAGCAGTACTTC	CASSLVSDRTYEQYF
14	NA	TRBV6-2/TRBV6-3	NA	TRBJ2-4	TGTGCCAGCAGTTACGGGACCGACTTAGACATTCAGTACTTC	CASSYGTDLDIQYF
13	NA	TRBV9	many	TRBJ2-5	TGTGCCAGCAGCGCCGGACACCTGGAGACCCAGTACTTC	CASSAGHLETQYF
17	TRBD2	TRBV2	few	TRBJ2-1	TGTGCCACCTACAAGGGACTAGCGGGAGGGCCTTACAATGAGCAGTTCTTC	CATYKGLAGGPYNEQFF
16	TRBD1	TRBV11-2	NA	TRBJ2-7	TGTGCCAGCAGTTTGACCGGGACAGGCCTGACCTACGAGCAGTACTTC	CASSLTGTGLTYEQYF
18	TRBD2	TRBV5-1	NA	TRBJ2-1	TGCGCCAGCAACAGTCGTATAACAGGGGGACTAGCGGGAGGGGAGCAGTTCTTC	CASNSRITGGLAGGEQFF
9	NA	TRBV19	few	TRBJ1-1	TGTTCCATGGCGGGTGAAGCTTTCTTT	CSMAGEAFF
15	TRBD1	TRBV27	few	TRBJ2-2	TGTGCCAGCAGTTCGGACAGGGGGGAAACCGGGGAGCTGTTTTTT	CASSSDRGETGELFF
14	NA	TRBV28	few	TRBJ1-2	TGTGCCTTCGGAACCGGCGGACCCAACTATGGCTACACCTTC	CAFGTGGPNYGYTF
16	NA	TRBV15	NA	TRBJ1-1	TGTGCCACCAGCAGAGACAAAGGCCGGATTAACACTGAAGCTTTCTTT	CATSRDKGRINTEAFF
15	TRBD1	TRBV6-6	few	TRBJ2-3	TGTGCCAGCAGTTACGGGACAGGGGCCACAGATACGCAGTATTTT	CASSYGTGATDTQYF
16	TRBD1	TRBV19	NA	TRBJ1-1	TGTGCCAGTATTAATTACAGGGGGCCAGGCGGCACTGAAGCTTTCTTT	CASINYRGPGGTEAFF
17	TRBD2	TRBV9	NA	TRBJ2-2	TGTGCCAGCAGCCCGACTAGCGGGAGGTCGAACACCGGGGAGCTGTTTTTT	CASSPTSGRSNTGELFF
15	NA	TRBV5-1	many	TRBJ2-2	TGCGCCAGCAGCTTGACAGGGCCGAACACCGGGGAGCTGTTTTTT	CASSLTGPNTGELFF
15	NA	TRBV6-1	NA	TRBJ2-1	TGTGCCAGCAGTTCAGGCGCTCCTTCCTACAATGAGCAGTTCTTC	CASSSGAPSYNEQFF
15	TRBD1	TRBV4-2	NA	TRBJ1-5	TGTGCCAGCAGCCAGCAGGGGGAAGGCAATCAGCCCCAGCATTTT	CASSQQGEGNQPQHF